Here is one T cell receptor beta chain with its context. Its specificity is not known. It was into CD45RA+ naive and CD45RA-negative memory subsets that the CD4+ cells were split. These data are taken from a study of shared clonotypes between healthy human individuals. Trimming removed 2 bases from V and 6 bases from J; junction bases left unmatched: 3. The CDR3 extends over 15 amino acids. The germline CDR1 and CDR2 sequences are ENHRY and SYGVKD. Findings and caveats of the study: Among four donors, approximately 5% of naive CD4 clonotypes were found in common.

Several immunoSEQ 96-well plates shared each subset's DNA, each plate a replicate. The assay was immunoSEQ multiplex PCR, and TCRdb's table has in-frame clones only and misses some. The top ten clones hold approximately 1.1% of a sample with about 1.5 million clones, roughly 95% of them seen once. This clonotype originated in a young man in good health. The source material was naive CD4+ T cells sorted from blood. Subset indicated: CD45RA+ positively selected. This chain links TRBV10-3 with TRBJ2-2; 10 bases agree with TRBD2. The DNA for the CDR3 is TGTGCCATCAGTGAGCTAGCGGGAGTGTCCGGGGAGCTGTTTTTT. Residues: CAISELAGVSGELFF.